This T cell receptor beta chain derives from a study of T cell repertoires in cytomegalovirus infection. About the research overall: Recently described HLA-C-restricted plus well-studied HLA-B-restricted CMV epitopes were used. Indicated by public TCR beta signatures were CMV infection and matching HLA type.

The junction had 10 bases not matched to a gene; V was cut back by 2 bases and J by 9 bases. From germline, CDR1 is MNHEY and CDR2 SMNVEV (reference sequence). The CDR3 totals 15 residues. In TCRdb, the reads were re-called with MiXCR into one record per CDR3 protein. The data hold hundreds of thousands of distinct CDR3 sequences, with about 44% observed a single time. As for this clonotype: The antigen is undetermined.

Findings and caveats of the study: Clonotypes of TCR beta that were HLA-C-restricted and CMV-specific dominated the ex vivo response. Totalled public TCR beta family frequency picked out people who carried CMV plus the relevant HLA.

The chain combines TRBV27 with TRBJ2-1; TRBD2 matches at 7 bases. Sequenced material: cultured PBMCs, taken from culture after CMV antigen stimulation. The TCR was taken from a human donor in good health (CMV status not recorded). Some clones in this sample may be carry-over from other donors' samples. The CDR3 loop reads CASSLGLEDPPEQFF. The CDR3 coding sequence is TGTGCCAGCAGTTTAGGACTAGAAGACCCACCTGAGCAGTTCTTC.